This record looks at one T cell receptor (beta chain) sequence and its context. Antigen unknown. This record comes from a study of radiotherapy plus CTLA-4 blockade in lung cancer. Study findings and constraints: Early shifts in blood T cell clones, with interferon-beta, reportedly predicted response best. TCR clones from tumors expanded in blood after radiotherapy plus ipilimumab.

Receiving focal radiation plus CTLA-4 blockade with ipilimumab were patients who had chemo-refractory metastatic non-small-cell lung cancer. V dropped 2 bases and J dropped 7; count of bases not matched to a gene: 4. This CDR3 is built from 15 residues. CDR1 and CDR2 (germline): SNHLY, FYNNEI. Profiling relied on immunoSEQ multiplex PCR, and the TCRdb table lists in-frame clones only, not all of them. The sample holds nearly 95,000 clones, around 80% seen once. The J gene is TRBJ2-1, the V gene TRBV2; the match to TRBD2 covers 11 bases. This receptor was identified in a human donor with non-small cell lung cancer that progressed on radiotherapy plus ipilimumab. The sample here was peripheral blood, taken from a patient treated with radiotherapy plus ipilimumab. CDR3 DNA sequence: TGTGCCAGCAGTGAACGTCGGACTAGCGGGAATGAGCAGTTCTTC. Encoded protein: CASSERRTSGNEQFF.